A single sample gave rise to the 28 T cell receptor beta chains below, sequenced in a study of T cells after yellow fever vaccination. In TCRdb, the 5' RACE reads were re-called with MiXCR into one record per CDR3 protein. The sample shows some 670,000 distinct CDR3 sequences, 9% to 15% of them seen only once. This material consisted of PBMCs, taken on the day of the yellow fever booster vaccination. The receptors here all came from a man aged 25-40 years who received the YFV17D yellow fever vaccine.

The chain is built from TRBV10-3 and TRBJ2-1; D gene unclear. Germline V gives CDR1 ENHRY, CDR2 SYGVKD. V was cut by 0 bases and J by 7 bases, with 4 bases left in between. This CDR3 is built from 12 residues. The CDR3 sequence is CAISESKNEQFF. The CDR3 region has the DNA TGTGCCATCAGTGAGTCGAAGAATGAGCAGTTCTTC.

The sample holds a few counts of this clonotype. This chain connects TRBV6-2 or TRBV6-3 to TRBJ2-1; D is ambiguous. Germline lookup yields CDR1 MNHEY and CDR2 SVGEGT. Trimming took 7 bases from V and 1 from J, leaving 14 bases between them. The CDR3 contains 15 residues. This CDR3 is CASTLLGNSYNEQFF. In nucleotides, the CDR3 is TGTGCCAGCACCCTTCTAGGGAATTCCTACAATGAGCAGTTCTTC.

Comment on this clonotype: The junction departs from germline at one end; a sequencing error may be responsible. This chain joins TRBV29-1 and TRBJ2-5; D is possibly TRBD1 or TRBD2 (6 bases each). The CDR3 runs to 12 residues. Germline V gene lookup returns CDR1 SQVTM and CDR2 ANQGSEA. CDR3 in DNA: TGCAGCGTAGAAGGGGGGAGTACGCCCCAGTACTTC. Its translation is CSVEGGSTPQYF.

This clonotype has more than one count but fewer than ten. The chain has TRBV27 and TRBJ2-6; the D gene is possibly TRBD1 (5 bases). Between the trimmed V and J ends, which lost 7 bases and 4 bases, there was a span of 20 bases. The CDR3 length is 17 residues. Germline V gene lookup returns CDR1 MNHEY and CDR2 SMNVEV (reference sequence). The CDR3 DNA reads TGTGCCAGCACCCTTCTGGGAATAGGGGCCGGGGCCAACGTCCTGACTTTC. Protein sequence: CASTLLGIGAGANVLTF.

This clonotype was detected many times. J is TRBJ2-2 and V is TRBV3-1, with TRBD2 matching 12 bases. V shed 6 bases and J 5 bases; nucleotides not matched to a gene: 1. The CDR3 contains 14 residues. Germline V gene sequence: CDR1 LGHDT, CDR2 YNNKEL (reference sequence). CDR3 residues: CASRTSGGTGELFF. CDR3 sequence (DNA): TGTGCCAGCAGAACTAGCGGGGGGACCGGGGAGCTGTTTTTT.

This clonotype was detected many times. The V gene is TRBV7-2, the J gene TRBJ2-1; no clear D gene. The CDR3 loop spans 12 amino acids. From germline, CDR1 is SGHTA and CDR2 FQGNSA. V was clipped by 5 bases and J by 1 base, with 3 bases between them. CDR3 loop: CASSISYNEQFF. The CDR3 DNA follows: TGTGCCAGCAGCATTTCCTACAATGAGCAGTTCTTC.

The CDR3 bases are TGTGCCAGCAGCTTAGGAGGCGGCGCGGTCACCGGGGAGCTGTTTTTT. This sequence encodes CASSLGGGAVTGELFF. This chain links TRBV7-9 with TRBJ2-2; no firm D call. Germline CDR1 SEHNR, CDR2 FQNEAQ (reference sequence). This CDR3 region has 16 residues. Trimming took off 1 base at V and 4 bases at J, with 13 bases between the two ends.

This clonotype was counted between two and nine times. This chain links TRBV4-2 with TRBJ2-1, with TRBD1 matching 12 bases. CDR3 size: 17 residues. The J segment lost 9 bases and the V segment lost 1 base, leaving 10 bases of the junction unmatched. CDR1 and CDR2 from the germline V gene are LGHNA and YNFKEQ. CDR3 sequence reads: CASSQASGQGAQGEQFF. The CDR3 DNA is TGTGCCAGCAGCCAAGCTTCGGGACAGGGGGCGCAGGGTGAGCAGTTCTTC.

CDR3 nucleotide sequence: TGCAGCGTTGAAGGTTTGGCGGGTCACCAGTACTTC. It codes for CSVEGLAGHQYF. The chain is built from TRBV29-1 and TRBJ2-5; the D gene is possibly TRBD2 (5 bases). This CDR3 comprises 12 residues. The germline V gene has CDR1 SQVTM and CDR2 ANQGSEA. V was pared by 1 base and J by 10 bases, with 13 bases between. Looking up the rest from reference TRBV29-1 and TRBJ2-5 gives the full variable domain: SAVISQKPSRDICQRGTSLTIQCQVDSQVTMMFWYRQQPGQSLTLIATANQGSEATYESGFVIDKFPISRPNLTFSTLTVSNMSPEDSSIYLCSVEGLAGHQYFGPGTRLLVL.

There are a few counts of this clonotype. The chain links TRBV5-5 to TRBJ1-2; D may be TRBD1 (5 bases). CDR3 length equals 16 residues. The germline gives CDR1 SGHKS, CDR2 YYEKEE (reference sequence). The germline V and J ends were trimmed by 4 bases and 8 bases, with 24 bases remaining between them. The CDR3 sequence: CASSQRTGGAPSGYTF. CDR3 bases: TGTGCCAGCAGCCAAAGGACCGGCGGGGCCCCCTCCGGCTACACCTTC.

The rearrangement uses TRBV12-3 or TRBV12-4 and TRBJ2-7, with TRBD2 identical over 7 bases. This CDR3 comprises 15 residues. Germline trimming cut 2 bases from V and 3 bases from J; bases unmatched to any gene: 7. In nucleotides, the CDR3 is TGTGCCAGCAGTTTAAGGGGAGGGCCCAACTACGAGCAGTACTTC. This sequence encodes CASSLRGGPNYEQYF.

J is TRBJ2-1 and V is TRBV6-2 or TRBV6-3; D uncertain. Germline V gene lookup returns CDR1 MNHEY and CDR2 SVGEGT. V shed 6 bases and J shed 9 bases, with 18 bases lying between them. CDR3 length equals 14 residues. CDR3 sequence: CASSLLSRSREQFF. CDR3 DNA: TGTGCCAGCAGCTTACTATCTCGGAGTCGTGAGCAGTTCTTC.

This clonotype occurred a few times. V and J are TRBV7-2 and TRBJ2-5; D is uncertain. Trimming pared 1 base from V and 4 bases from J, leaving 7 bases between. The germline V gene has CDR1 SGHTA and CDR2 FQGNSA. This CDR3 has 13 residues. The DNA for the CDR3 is TGTGCCAGCAGCTTAGATAACCGAGAGACCCAGTACTTC. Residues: CASSLDNRETQYF.

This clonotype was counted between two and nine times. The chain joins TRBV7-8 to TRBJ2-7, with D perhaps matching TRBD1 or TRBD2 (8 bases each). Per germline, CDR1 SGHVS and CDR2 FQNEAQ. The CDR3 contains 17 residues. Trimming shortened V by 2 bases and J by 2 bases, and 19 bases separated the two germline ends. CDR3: CASSLSSIAGQAYEQYF. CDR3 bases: TGTGCCAGCAGCTTATCCTCAATAGCGGGACAGGCCTACGAGCAGTACTTC.

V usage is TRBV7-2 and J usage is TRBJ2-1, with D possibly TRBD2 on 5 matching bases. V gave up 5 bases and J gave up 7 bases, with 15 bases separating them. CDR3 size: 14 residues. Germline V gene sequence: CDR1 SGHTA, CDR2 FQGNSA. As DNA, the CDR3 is TGTGCCAGCAGCCCACTACACACGGGGAATGAGCAGTTCTTC. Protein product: CASSPLHTGNEQFF.

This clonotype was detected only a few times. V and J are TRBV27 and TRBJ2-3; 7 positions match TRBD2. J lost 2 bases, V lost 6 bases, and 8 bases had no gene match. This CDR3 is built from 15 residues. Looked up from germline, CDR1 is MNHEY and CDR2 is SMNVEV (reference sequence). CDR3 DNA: TGTGCCAGCAGGGGAGGGCTAGCGCTCACAGATACGCAGTATTTT. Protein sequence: CASRGGLALTDTQYF.

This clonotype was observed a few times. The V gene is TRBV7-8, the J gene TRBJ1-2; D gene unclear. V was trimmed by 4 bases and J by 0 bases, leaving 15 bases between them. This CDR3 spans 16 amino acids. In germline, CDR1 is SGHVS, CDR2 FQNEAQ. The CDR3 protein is CASSSKDGRSNYGYTF. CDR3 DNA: TGTGCCAGCAGCTCAAAGGACGGAAGATCTAACTATGGCTACACCTTC.

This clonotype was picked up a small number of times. CDR3 coding DNA: TGTGCCAGCAGTCGTCACAGGGGAGAGAATCAGCCCCAGCATTTT. As protein: CASSRHRGENQPQHF. This chain joins TRBV2 and TRBJ1-5; 7 bases line up with TRBD1. Trimming cost V 5 bases and J 4 bases; bases outside gene matches: 8. The CDR3 contains 15 residues. Germline-derived CDR1 and CDR2 are SNHLY and FYNNEI.

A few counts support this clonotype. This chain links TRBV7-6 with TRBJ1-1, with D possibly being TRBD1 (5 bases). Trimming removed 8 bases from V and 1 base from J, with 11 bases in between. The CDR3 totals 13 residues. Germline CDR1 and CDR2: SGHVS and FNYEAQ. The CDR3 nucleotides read TGTGCCAGCCAGGGAGCTCCGAACACTGAAGCTTTCTTT. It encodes CASQGAPNTEAFF.

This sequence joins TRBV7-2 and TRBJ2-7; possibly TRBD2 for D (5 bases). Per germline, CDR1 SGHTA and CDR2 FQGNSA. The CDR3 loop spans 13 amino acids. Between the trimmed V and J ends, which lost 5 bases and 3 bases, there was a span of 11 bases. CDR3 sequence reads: CASSPERGYEQYF. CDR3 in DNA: TGTGCCAGCAGCCCCGAACGGGGCTACGAGCAGTACTTC.

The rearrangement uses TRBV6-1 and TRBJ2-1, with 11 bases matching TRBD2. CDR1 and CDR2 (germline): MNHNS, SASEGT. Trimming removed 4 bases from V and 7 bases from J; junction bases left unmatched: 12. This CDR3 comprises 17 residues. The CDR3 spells CASSATLTSGISNEQFF. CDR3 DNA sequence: TGTGCCAGCAGTGCTACGCTGACTAGCGGGATTAGTAATGAGCAGTTCTTC.

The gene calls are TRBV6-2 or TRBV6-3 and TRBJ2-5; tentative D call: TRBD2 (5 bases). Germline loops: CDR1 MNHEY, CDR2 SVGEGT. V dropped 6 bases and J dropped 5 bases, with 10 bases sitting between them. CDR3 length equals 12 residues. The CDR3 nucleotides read TGTGCCAGCAGGGGATCGGGGGAGACCCAGTACTTC. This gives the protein CASRGSGETQYF.

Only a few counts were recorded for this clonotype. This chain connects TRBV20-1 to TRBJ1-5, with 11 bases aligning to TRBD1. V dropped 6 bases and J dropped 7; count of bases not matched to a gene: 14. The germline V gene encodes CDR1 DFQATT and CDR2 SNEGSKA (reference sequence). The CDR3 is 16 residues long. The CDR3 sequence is CSAVRGGQGENQPQHF. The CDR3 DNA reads TGCAGTGCGGTAAGAGGGGGACAGGGGGAGAACCAGCCCCAGCATTTT.

The CDR3 protein is CASTSLTASYNEQFF. The CDR3 DNA is TGTGCCAGCACCAGCCTGACAGCTTCCTACAATGAGCAGTTCTTC. This sequence joins TRBV18 and TRBJ2-1; perhaps TRBD1 as D (5 bases). This CDR3 is 15 amino acids long. V was pared by 8 bases and J by 1 base, with 15 bases between. Per the germline V gene, CDR1 is KGHSH and CDR2 is LQKENI.

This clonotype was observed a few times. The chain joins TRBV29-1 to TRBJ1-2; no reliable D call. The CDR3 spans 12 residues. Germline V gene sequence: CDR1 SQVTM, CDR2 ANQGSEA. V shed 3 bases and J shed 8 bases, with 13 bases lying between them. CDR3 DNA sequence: TGCAGCGTTGATCGGAGAGGGCTCGGCTACACCTTC. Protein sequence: CSVDRRGLGYTF. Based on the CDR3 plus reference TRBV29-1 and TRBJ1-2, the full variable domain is SAVISQKPSRDICQRGTSLTIQCQVDSQVTMMFWYRQQPGQSLTLIATANQGSEATYESGFVIDKFPISRPNLTFSTLTVSNMSPEDSSIYLCSVDRRGLGYTFGSGTRLTVV.

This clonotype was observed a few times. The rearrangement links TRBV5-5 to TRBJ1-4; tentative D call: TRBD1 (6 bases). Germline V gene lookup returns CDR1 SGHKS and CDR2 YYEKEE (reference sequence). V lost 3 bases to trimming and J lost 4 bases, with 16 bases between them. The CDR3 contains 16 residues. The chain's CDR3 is CASSWSSGAINEKLFF. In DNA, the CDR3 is TGTGCCAGCAGCTGGAGCTCGGGGGCGATTAATGAAAAACTGTTTTTT.

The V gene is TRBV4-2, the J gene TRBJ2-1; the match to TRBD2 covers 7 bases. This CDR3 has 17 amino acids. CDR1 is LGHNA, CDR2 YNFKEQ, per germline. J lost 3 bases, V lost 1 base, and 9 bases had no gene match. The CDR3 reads CASSQAGRGNFYNEQFF. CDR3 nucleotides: TGTGCCAGCAGCCAAGCGGGGCGGGGGAATTTCTACAATGAGCAGTTCTTC.

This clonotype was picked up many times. Written as DNA, the CDR3 is TGTGCCAGCAGCCGAGTCGACTCGGCGGAGACCCAGTACTTC. Translation: CASSRVDSAETQYF. The chain links TRBV4-2 to TRBJ2-5; no reliable D call. This CDR3 has 14 residues. The V end was cut by 4 bases, the J end by 5 bases, with 14 bases between. In germline, CDR1 is LGHNA, CDR2 YNFKEQ.